The 2 T cell receptor beta chains in this list originate from one sample, sequenced in a study of cytomegalovirus exposure and HLA in healthy donors (TCRdb year 2017). The method behind the library was the immunoSEQ multiplex PCR assay. For the multiplex PCR, a mixture combining 60 forward primers for TCR Vbeta segments and 13 reverse primers for TCR Jbeta segments was used. TCRdb took over this immuneACCESS table, retaining in-frame rearrangements with V and J assigned. Such tables are incomplete; in checked studies, under half of the missing clones stem from an unresolved V gene, and the remainder is unexplained. Across this sample there are roughly 180,000 clones, with 65% to 85% seen only once. The ten most abundant clones make up 4.5% of the sample. Sequencing input: PBMCs. Source of these receptors: a woman aged 45-60 years in good health and CMV-seropositive.

The V gene is TRBV5-1, the J gene TRBJ2-7; 10 nucleotides line up with TRBD1. V was pared by 4 bases and J by 4 bases, with 2 bases of the junction left unmatched. Germline lookup yields CDR1 SGHRS and CDR2 YFSETQ. The CDR3 extends over 13 amino acids. Here the CDR3 reads CASSVDRGYEQYF. The CDR3, as DNA: TGCGCCAGCAGCGTGGACAGGGGGTACGAGCAGTACTTC. Complete variable domain (other parts from reference TRBV5-1 and TRBJ2-7): KAGVTQTPRYLIKTRGQQVTLSCSPISGHRSVSWYQQTPGQGLQFLFEYFSETQRNKGNFPGRFSGRQFSNSRSEMNVSTLELGDSALYLCASSVDRGYEQYFGPGTRLTVT.

This clone showed up just a few times. The chain employs TRBV4-2 and TRBJ1-4; D is unclear. Germline V CDR1 and CDR2: LGHNA, YNFKEQ. Trimming took 2 bases from V and 8 from J, leaving 15 bases between them. This CDR3 region has 15 residues. The CDR3 nucleotides are TGTGCCAGCAGCCAACCTCCGGGTAGTGTGGAAAAACTGTTTTTT. Amino acid sequence: CASSQPPGSVEKLFF.